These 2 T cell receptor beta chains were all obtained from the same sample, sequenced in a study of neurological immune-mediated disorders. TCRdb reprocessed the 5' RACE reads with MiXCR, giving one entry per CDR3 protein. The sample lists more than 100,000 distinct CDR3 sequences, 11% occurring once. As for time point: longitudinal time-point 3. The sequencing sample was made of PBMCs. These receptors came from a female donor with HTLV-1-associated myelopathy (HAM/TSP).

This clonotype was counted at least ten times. The CDR3 loop reads CSAPIAGGLNEQFF. CDR3 sequence (DNA): TGCAGTGCGCCCATAGCGGGGGGGCTCAATGAGCAGTTCTTC. The chain has TRBV20-1 and TRBJ2-1, with 11 nucleotides matching TRBD2. CDR1 and CDR2 from the germline V gene are DFQATT and SNEGSKA (reference sequence). V was clipped by 6 bases and J by 6 bases; unmatched bases: 7. This CDR3 contains 14 residues.

The CDR3 reads CASRGRTSGEQFF. The CDR3 DNA is TGTGCCAGCCGGGGACGGACTAGTGGTGAGCAGTTCTTC. V and J are TRBV27 and TRBJ2-1; 7 bases line up with TRBD2. With V trimmed by 8 bases and J by 9 bases, 10 bases remained unmatched. CDR1 MNHEY and CDR2 SMNVEV come from the germline V gene (reference sequence). The CDR3 runs to 13 residues.